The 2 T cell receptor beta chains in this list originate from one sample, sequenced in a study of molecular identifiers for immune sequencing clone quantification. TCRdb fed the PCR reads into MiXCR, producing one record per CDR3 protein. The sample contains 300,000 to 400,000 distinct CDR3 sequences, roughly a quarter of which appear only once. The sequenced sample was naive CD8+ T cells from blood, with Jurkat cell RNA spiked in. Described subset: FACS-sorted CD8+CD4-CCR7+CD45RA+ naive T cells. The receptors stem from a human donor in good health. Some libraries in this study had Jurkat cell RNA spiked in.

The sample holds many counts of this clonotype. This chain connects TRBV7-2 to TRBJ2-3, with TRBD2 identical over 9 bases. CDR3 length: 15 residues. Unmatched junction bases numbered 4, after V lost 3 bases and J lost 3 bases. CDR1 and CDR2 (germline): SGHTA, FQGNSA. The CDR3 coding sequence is TGTGCCAGCAGCTTGCGGGGGGGTGTAACAGATACGCAGTATTTT. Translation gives CASSLRGGVTDTQYF.

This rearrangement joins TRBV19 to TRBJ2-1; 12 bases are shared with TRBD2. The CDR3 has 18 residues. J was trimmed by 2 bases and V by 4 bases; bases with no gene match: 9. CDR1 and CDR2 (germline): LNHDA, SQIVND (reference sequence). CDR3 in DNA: TGTGCCAGTAGTAGACCGACTAGCGGGGGTCCGGCCTACAATGAGCAGTTCTTC. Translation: CASSRPTSGGPAYNEQFF.